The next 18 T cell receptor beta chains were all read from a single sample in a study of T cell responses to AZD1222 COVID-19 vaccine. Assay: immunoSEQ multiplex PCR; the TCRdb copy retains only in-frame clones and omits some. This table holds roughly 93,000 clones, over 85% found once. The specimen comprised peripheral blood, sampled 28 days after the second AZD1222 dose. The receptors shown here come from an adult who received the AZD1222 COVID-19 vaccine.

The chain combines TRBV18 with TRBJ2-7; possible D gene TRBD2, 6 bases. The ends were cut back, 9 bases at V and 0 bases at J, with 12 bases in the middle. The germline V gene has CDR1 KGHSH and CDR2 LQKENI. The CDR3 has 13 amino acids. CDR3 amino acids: CASTGVNSYEQYF. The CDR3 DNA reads TGTGCCAGTACGGGGGTAAACTCCTACGAGCAGTACTTC.

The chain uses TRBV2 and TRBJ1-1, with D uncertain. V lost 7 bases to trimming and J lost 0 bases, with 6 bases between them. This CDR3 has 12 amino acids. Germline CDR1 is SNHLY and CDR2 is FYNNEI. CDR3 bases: TGTGCCAGCATACTGATGAACACTGAAGCTTTCTTT. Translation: CASILMNTEAFF.

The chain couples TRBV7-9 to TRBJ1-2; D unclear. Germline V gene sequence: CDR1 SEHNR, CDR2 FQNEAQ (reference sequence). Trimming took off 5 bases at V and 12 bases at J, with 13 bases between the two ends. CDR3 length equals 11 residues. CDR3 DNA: TGTGCCAGCAGCACGAGACTGGAAGACACCTTC. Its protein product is CASSTRLEDTF.

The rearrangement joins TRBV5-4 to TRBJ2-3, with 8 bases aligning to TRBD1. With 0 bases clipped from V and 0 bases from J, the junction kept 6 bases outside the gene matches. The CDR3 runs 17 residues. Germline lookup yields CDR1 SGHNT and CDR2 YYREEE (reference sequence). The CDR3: CASSLGRTGTSTDTQYF. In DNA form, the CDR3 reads TGTGCCAGCAGCTTGGGGAGGACAGGGACTAGCACAGATACGCAGTATTTT.

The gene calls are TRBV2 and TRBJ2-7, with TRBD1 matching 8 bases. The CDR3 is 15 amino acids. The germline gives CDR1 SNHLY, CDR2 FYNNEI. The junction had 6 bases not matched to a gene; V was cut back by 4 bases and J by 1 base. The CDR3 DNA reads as TGTGCCAGCAGTGCCGGGACAGGCCTGTCCTACGAGCAGTACTTC. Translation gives CASSAGTGLSYEQYF.

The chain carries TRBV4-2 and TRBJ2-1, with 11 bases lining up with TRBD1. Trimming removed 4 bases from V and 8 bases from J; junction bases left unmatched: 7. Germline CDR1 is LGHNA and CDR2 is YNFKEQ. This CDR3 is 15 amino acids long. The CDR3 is CASSLEGQGVDEQFF. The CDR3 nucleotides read TGTGCCAGCAGCCTCGAGGGACAGGGGGTCGATGAGCAGTTCTTC.

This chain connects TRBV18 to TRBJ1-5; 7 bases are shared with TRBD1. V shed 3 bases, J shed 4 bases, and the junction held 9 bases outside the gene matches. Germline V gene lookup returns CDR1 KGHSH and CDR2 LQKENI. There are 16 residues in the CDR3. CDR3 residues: CASSPPGQPKNQPQHF. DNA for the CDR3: TGTGCCAGCTCACCTCCGGGACAGCCAAAAAATCAGCCCCAGCATTTT.

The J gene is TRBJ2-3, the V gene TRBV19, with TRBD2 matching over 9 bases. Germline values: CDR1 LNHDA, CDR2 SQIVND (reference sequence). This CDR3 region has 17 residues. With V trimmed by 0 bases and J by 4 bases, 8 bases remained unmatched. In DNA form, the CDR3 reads TGTGCCAGTAGTATAGATCCGCGCGGGGGGGCCTCAGATACGCAGTATTTT. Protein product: CASSIDPRGGASDTQYF.

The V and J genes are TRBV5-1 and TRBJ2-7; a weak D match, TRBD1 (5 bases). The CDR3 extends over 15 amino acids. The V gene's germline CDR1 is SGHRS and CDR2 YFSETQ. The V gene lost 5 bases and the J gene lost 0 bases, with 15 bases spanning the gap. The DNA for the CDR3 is TGCGCCAGCAGACCCAGGGTAAGAGGCTCCTACGAGCAGTACGTC. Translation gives CASRPRVRGSYEQYV.

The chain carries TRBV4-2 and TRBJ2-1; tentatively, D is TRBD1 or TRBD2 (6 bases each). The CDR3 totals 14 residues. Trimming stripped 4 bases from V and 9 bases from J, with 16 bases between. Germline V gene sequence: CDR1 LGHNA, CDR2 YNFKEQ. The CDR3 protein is CASSPGGRVAEQFF. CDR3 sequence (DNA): TGTGCCAGCAGCCCCGGGGGCAGGGTGGCTGAGCAGTTCTTC.

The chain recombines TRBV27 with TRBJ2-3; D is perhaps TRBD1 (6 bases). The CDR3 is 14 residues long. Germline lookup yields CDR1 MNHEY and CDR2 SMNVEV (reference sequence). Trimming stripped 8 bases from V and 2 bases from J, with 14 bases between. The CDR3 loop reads CASGVGQLTDTQYF. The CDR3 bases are TGTGCCAGCGGTGTCGGACAGCTCACAGATACGCAGTATTTT.

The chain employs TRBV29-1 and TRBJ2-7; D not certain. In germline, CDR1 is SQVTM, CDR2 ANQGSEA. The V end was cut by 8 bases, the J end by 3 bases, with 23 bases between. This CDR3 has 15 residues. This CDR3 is CSIPWAGLLNYEQYF. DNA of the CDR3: TGCAGCATCCCTTGGGCCGGGCTACTCAACTACGAGCAGTACTTC.

The CDR3 DNA sequence: TGCGCCAGCAGCCCAGGACAAGGGGCACGGGGCTACACCTTC. Its translation is CASSPGQGARGYTF. The chain is built from TRBV5-1 and TRBJ1-2, with D perhaps matching TRBD1 (5 bases). Trimming removed 4 bases from V and 8 bases from J, with 18 bases in between. This CDR3 region has 14 residues. Germline lookup yields CDR1 SGHRS and CDR2 YFSETQ. The full variable domain, its missing parts supplied by reference TRBV5-1 and TRBJ1-2, is KAGVTQTPRYLIKTRGQQVTLSCSPISGHRSVSWYQQTPGQGLQFLFEYFSETQRNKGNFPGRFSGRQFSNSRSEMNVSTLELGDSALYLCASSPGQGARGYTFGSGTRLTVV.

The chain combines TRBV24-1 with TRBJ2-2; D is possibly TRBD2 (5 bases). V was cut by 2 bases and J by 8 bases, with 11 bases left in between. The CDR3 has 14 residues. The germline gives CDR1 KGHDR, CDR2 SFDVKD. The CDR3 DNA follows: TGTGCCACCAGTGATTCCGGACTCAGGGGGGAGCTGTTTTTT. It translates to CATSDSGLRGELFF.

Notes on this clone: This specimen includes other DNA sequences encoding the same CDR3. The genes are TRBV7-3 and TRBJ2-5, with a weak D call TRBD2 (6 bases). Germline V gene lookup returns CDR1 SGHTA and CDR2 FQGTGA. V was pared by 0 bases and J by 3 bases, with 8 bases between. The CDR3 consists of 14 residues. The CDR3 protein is CASSLTGGEETQYF. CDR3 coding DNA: TGTGCCAGCAGCTTAACCGGAGGGGAAGAGACCCAGTACTTC. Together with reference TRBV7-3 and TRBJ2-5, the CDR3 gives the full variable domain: GAGVSQTPSNKVTEKGKYVELRCDPISGHTALYWYRQSLGQGPEFLIYFQGTGAADDSGLPNDRFFAVRPEGSVSTLKIQRTERGDSAVYLCASSLTGGEETQYFGPGTRLLVL.

CDR3 DNA sequence: TGCAGTGCTAGTGCGGGGAACTATGGCTACACCTTC. As protein: CSASAGNYGYTF. The chain carries TRBV20-1 and TRBJ1-2; D ambiguous. Germline CDR1 and CDR2: DFQATT and SNEGSKA (reference sequence). Trimming stripped 3 bases from V and 2 bases from J, with 7 bases between. There are 12 residues in the CDR3.

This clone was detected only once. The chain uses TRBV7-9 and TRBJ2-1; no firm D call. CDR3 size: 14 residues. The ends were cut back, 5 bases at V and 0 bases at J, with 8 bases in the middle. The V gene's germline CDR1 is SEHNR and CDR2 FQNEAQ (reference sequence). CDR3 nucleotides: TGTGCCAGCAGCGTGGACGGCTCCTACAATGAGCAGTTCTTC. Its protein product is CASSVDGSYNEQFF.

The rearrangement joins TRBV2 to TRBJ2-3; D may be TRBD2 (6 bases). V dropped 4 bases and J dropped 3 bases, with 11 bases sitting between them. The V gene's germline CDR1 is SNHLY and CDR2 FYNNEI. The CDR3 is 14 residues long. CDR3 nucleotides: TGTGCCAGCAGTGGCGGGGTCCTGACAGATACGCAGTATTTT. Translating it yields CASSGGVLTDTQYF. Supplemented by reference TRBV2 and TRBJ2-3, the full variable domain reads EPEVTQTPSHQVTQMGQEVILRCVPISNHLYFYWYRQILGQKVEFLVSFYNNEISEKSEIFDDQFSVERPDGSNFTLKIRSTKLEDSAMYFCASSGGVLTDTQYFGPGTRLTVL.